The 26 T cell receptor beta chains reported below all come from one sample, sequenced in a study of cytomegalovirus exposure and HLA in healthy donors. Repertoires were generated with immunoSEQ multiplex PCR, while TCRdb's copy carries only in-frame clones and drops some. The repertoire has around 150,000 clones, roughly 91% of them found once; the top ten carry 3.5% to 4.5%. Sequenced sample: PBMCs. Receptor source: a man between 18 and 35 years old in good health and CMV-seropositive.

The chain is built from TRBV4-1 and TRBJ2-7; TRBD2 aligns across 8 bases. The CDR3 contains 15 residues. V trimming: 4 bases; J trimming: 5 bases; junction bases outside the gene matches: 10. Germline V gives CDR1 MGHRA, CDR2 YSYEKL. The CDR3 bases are TGCGCCAGCAGCCGAGAAAGCGGGAGACGGGACGAGCAGTACTTC. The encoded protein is CASSRESGRRDEQYF.

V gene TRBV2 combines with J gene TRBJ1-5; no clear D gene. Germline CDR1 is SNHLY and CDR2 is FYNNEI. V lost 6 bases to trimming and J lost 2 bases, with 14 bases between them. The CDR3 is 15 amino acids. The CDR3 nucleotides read TGTGCCAGCAGGGCCTGGAGTATGGGCAATCAGCCCCAGCATTTT. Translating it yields CASRAWSMGNQPQHF.

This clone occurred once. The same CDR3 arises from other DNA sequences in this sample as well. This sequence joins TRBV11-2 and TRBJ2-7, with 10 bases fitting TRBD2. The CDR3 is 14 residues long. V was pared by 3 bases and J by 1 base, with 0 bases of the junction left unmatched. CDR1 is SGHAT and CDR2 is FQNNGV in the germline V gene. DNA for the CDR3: TGTGCCAGCAGCTTGACTAGCGGGTCCTACGAGCAGTACTTC. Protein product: CASSLTSGSYEQYF. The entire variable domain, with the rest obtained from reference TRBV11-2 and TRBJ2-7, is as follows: EAGVAQSPRYKIIEKRQSVAFWCNPISGHATLYWYQQILGQGPKLLIQFQNNGVVDDSQLPKDRFSAERLKGVDSTLKIQPAKLEDSAVYLCASSLTSGSYEQYFGPGTRLTVT.

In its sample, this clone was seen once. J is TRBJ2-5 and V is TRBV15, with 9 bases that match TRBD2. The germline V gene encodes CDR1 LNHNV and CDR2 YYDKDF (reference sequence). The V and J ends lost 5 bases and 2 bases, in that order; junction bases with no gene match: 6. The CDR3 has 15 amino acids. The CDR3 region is CATSRAGGMQETQYF. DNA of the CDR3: TGTGCCACCAGCCGAGCGGGAGGAATGCAAGAGACCCAGTACTTC.

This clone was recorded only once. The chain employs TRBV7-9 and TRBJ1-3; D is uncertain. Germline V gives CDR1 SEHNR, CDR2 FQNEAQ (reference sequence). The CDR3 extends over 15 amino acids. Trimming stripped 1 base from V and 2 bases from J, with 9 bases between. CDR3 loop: CASSLVAGAGNTIYF. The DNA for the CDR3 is TGTGCCAGCAGCTTAGTGGCGGGTGCTGGAAACACCATATATTTT.

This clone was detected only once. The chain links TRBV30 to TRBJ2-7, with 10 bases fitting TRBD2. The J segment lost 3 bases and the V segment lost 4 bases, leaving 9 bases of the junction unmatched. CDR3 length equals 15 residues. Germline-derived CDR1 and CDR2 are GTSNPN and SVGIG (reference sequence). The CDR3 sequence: CAWTSPGLAVYEQYF. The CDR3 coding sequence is TGTGCCTGGACCTCCCCTGGACTAGCGGTCTACGAGCAGTACTTC.

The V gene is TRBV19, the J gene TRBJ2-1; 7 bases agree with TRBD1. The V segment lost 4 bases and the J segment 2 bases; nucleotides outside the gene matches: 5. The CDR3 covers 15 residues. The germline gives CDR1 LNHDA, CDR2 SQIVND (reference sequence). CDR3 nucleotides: TGTGCCAGTAGTAGACAGGGTAATGCCTACAATGAGCAGTTCTTC. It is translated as CASSRQGNAYNEQFF.

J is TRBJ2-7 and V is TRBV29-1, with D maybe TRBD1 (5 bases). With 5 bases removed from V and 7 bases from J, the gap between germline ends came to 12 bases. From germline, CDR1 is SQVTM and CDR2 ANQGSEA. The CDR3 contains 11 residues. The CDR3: CSVMQGTEQYF. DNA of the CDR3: TGCAGCGTTATGCAGGGCACAGAGCAGTACTTC.

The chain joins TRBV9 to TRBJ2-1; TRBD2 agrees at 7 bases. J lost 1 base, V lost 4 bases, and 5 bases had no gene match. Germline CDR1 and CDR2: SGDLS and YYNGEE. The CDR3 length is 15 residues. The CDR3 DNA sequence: TGTGCCAGCAGCCTCGCGGGAGAGTCCTACAATGAGCAGTTCTTC. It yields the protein CASSLAGESYNEQFF.

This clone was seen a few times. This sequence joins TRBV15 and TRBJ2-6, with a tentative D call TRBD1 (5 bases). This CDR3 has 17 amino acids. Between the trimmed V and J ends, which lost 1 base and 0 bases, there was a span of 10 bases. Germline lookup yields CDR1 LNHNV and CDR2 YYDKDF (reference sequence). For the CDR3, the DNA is TGTGCCACCAGCAGAGGTCGAACAGGCTCTGGGGCCAACGTCCTGACTTTC. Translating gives CATSRGRTGSGANVLTF.

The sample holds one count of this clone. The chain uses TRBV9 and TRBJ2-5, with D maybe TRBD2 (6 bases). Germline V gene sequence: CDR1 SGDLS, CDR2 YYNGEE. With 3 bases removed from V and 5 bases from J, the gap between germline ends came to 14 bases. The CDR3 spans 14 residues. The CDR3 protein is CASSASGGSETQYF. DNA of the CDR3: TGTGCCAGCAGCGCCTCTGGGGGGTCTGAGACCCAGTACTTC.

The CDR3 DNA is TGTGCCGTCGAACCGGGAGACTCAACTAATGAAAAACTGTTTTTT. Residues: CAVEPGDSTNEKLFF. The rearrangement links TRBV19 to TRBJ1-4; D uncertain. The CDR3 length is 15 residues. Germline CDR1 and CDR2: LNHDA and SQIVND (reference sequence). V gave up 11 bases and J gave up 0 bases, with 16 bases separating them.

CDR3 DNA: TGTGCCAGCAGCCTAGAAGGAGTATGGAGGAGGAACACTGAAGCTTTCTTT. This encodes CASSLEGVWRRNTEAFF. The gene calls are TRBV7-8 and TRBJ1-1; D is undetermined. Germline values: CDR1 SGHVS, CDR2 FQNEAQ. The CDR3 spans 17 residues. Trimming stripped 5 bases from V and 1 base from J, with 20 bases between.

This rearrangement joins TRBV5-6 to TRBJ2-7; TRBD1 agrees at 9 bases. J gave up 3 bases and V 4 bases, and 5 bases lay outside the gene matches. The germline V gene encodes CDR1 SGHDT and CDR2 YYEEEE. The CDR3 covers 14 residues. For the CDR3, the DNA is TGTGCCAGCAGCGGGTGGGACAGGGTCTACGAGCAGTACTTC. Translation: CASSGWDRVYEQYF.

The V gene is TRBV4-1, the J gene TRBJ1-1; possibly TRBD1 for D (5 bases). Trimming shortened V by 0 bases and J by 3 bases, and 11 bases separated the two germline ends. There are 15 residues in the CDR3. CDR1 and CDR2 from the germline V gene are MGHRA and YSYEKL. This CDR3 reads CASSQEARTYTEAFF. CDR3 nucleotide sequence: TGCGCCAGCAGCCAAGAAGCGAGGACATACACTGAAGCTTTCTTT.

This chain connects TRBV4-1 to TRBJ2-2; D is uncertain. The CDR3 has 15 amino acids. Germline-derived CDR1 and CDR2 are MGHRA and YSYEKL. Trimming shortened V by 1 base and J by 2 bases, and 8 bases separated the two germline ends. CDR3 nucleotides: TGCGCCAGCAGCCAAGGCCTAACCAACACCGGGGAGCTGTTTTTT. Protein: CASSQGLTNTGELFF.

CDR3 protein: CASRRLTRETQYF. For the CDR3, the DNA is TGTGCCAGCAGACGACTGACTAGAGAGACCCAGTACTTC. The V call is TRBV28, the J call TRBJ2-5, with D perhaps matching TRBD2 (6 bases). Trimming stripped 6 bases from V and 4 bases from J, with 12 bases between. Germline loops: CDR1 MDHEN, CDR2 SYDVKM. The CDR3 sequence is 13 residues long. Combining the CDR3 with reference TRBV28 and TRBJ2-5 gives the whole variable domain DVKVTQSSRYLVKRTGEKVFLECVQDMDHENMFWYRQDPGLGLRLIYFSYDVKMKEKGDIPEGYSVSREKKERFSLILESASTNQTSMYLCASRRLTRETQYFGPGTRLLVL.

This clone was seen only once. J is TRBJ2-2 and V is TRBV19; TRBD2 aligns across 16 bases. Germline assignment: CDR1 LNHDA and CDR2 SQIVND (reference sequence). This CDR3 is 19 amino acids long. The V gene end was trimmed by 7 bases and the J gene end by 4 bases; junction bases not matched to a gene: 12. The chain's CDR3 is CASNPGLAGGRLSTGELFF. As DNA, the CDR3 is TGTGCCAGTAACCCGGGACTAGCGGGAGGGCGATTAAGCACCGGGGAGCTGTTTTTT.

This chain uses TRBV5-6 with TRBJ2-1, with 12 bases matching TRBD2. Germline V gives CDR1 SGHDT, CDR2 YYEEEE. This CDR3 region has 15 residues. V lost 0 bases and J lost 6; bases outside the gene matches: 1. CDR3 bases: TGTGCCAGCAGCTTGGGACTAGCGGGAGCCAATGAGCAGTTCTTC. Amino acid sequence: CASSLGLAGANEQFF.

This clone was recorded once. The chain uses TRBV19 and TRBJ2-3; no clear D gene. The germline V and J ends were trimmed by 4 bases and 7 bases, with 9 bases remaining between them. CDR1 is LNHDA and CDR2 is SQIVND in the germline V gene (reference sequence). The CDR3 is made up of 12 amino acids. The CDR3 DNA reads TGTGCCAGTAGTAGCAATGAGTATACGCAGTATTTT. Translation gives CASSSNEYTQYF.

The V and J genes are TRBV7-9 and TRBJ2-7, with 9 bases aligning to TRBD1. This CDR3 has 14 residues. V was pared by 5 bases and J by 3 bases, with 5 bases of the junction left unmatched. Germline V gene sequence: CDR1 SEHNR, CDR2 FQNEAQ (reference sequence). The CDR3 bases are TGTGCCAGCAGCCCTGGGACAGGGCGCTACGAGCAGTACTTC. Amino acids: CASSPGTGRYEQYF.

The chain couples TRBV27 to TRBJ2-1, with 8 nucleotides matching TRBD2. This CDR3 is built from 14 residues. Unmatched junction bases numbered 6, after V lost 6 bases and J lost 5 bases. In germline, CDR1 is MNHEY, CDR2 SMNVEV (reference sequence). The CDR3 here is CASRGLADDNEQFF. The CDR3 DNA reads TGTGCCAGCAGAGGACTAGCAGATGACAATGAGCAGTTCTTC.

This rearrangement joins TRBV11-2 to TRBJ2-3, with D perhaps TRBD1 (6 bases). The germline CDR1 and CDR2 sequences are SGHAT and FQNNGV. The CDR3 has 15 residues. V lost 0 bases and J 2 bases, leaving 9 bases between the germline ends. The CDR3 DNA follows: TGTGCCAGCAGCTTAGATCAGGGGCACACAGATACGCAGTATTTT. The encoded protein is CASSLDQGHTDTQYF.

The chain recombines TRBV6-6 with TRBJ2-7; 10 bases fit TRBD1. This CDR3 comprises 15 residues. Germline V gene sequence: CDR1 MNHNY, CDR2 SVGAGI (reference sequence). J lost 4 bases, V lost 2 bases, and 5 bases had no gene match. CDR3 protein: CASSYNRDRGYEQYF. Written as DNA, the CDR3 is TGTGCCAGCAGTTACAATCGGGACAGGGGTTACGAGCAGTACTTC.

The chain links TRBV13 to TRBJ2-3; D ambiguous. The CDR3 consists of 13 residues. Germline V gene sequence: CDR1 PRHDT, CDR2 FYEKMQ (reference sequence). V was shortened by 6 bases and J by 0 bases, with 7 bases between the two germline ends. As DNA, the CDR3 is TGTGCCAGCAGTACTACTAGCACAGATACGCAGTATTTT. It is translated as CASSTTSTDTQYF.

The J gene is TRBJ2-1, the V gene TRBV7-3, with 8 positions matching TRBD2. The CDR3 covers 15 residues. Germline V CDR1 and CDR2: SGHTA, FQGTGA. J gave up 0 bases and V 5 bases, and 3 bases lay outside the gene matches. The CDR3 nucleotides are TGTGCCAGCAGCACCGGGACTAGCTCCTACAATGAGCAGTTCTTC. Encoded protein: CASSTGTSSYNEQFF.